The table lists the clone carrying this T cell receptor beta chain with many counts. V lost 6 bases to trimming and J lost 1 base, with 12 bases between them. CDR3 size: 15 residues. Germline lookup yields CDR1 MNHEY and CDR2 SVGAGI. With MiXCR, TCRdb reprocessed the PCR reads. The table has around 27,000 clones, 14% to 15% seen once. This sample is part of a study of metastatic and nonmetastatic thyroid tumors. Patients had received no treatment of any kind before thyroid surgery. Material for sequencing was blood. J is TRBJ1-4 and V is TRBV6-5; D unclear. The receptor's source is a female donor with papillary thyroid cancer or a benign thyroid nodule (not recorded which). Some clones in this sample may be carry-over from other donors' samples. CDR3 DNA sequence: TGTGCCAGCAGATACCGACACCGAACTAATGAAAAACTGTTTTTT. Amino acid sequence: CASRYRHRTNEKLFF.